The entry that follows covers one TCR beta chain sequence. V shed 0 bases and J 6 bases; nucleotides not matched to a gene: 11. Germline CDR1 and CDR2: SGHNT and YYREEE (reference sequence). The CDR3 sequence is 16 residues long. Sequencing used immunoSEQ multiplex PCR; TCRdb keeps in-frame clones, though not all of them. This table holds 90,000 to 100,000 clones, 80% to 85% found once. This sample was included in a study of blood T cell repertoires in COVID-19. Looking at the study overall: Acute and convalescent COVID-19 specimens originated in the United States, Italy and Spain.

This receptor was obtained from a man between 60 and 75 years old with acute or convalescent COVID-19. This rearrangement joins TRBV5-4 to TRBJ1-1; TRBD1 matches 7 bases. The sequenced sample consisted of peripheral blood. CDR3 nucleotide sequence: TGTGCCAGCAGCTTGGCTCTTGAGACAGGGAGACCTGAAGCTTTCTTT. Its protein is CASSLALETGRPEAFF.